A selection of T cell receptor beta chains follows, all from one sample in a study of T cell responses to AZD1222 COVID-19 vaccine. Measured with immunoSEQ multiplex PCR; TCRdb has only the in-frame clones, and not every one. The repertoire consists of 100,000 or so clones, with approximately 90% occurring once and the leading ten covering around 1.3%. This sample comprised peripheral blood, obtained on day 0 of AZD1222 vaccination. The receptor set was obtained from an adult in good health. Each CDR3 is given with its conserved first and last residue. Fields, in order: J gene, D gene, clone size, V gene, CDR3 DNA, CDR3 protein. D genes are given only for firm matches. Part of the rows lack a size; the others show once, few, many or a class for expanded clones.

>TRBJ1-1|TRBD1|NA|TRBV10-2
TGCGCCAGCAGTATCGGGGACAGGGGCTCCGCTGAAGCTTTCTTT
CASSIGDRGSAEAFF
>TRBJ1-2|TRBD1|NA|TRBV7-2
TGTGCCAGCAGCTTAGTCCCACAGGGGAACACCTTC
CASSLVPQGNTF
>TRBJ2-1|TRBD1|NA|TRBV28
TGTGCCAGCAGTTTAAGGGACAGGGGAAATGAGCAGTTCTTC
CASSLRDRGNEQFF
>TRBJ1-6|NA|NA|TRBV25-1
TGTGCCAGCAGTGAGGGTCAGTGGGGTTCACCCCTCCACTTT
CASSEGQWGSPLHF
>TRBJ1-2|NA|NA|TRBV6-5
TGTGCCAGCAGTTACTCGAGTAGCGGAACCTATGGCTACACCTTC
CASSYSSSGTYGYTF
>TRBJ1-6|NA|NA|TRBV6-6
TGTGCCAGCAATTGGGGCCTGGGATCACCCCTCCACTTT
CASNWGLGSPLHF
>TRBJ2-2|NA|NA|TRBV15
TGTGCCACCAGCGCCTCCCGAGGGGGGACCGGGGAGCTGTTTTTT
CATSASRGGTGELFF
>TRBJ1-2|NA|NA|TRBV27
TGTGCCAGCAGTTTACAGGGGTCTAACTATGGCTACACCTTC
CASSLQGSNYGYTF
>TRBJ1-2|NA|NA|TRBV5-4
TGTGCCAGCAGCTTGAGGGCAGGGGCTCCCTATGGCTACACCTTC
CASSLRAGAPYGYTF
>TRBJ1-5|TRBD1|NA|TRBV2
TGTGCCAGCCTCCGGGACAGGGGGGTGATGGATCAGCCCCAGCATTTT
CASLRDRGVMDQPQHF
>TRBJ1-5|NA|NA|TRBV5-1
TGCGCCAGCAGCTTGGATCCTAATCAGCCCCAGCATTTT
CASSLDPNQPQHF
>TRBJ1-3|TRBD1|NA|TRBV28
TGTGCCAGCAGTTTATATGGGGCCCAGACAGGGTCTGGAAACACCATATATTTT
CASSLYGAQTGSGNTIYF
>TRBJ2-3|TRBD2|once|TRBV2
TGTGCCAGCAGTGAAGGGCGGGGGGGCGTGGATACGCAGTATTTT
CASSEGRGGVDTQYF
>TRBJ1-5|TRBD1|NA|TRBV19
TGTGCCAGTACAAACAGGGGAGGCCAGCCCCAGCATTTT
CASTNRGGQPQHF
>TRBJ1-6|NA|NA|TRBV5-6
TGTGCCAGCAGCTTGGGGTTCCCAGAGGATCCCCTCCACTTT
CASSLGFPEDPLHF
>TRBJ2-5|NA|NA|TRBV6-2/TRBV6-3
TGTGCCAGCAGTTATTACCAAGAGACCCAGTACTTC
CASSYYQETQYF
>TRBJ2-7|NA|NA|TRBV7-9
TGTGCCAGCAGAAAATTAACGGGGTCCTCCTACGAGCAGTACTTC
CASRKLTGSSYEQYF
>TRBJ2-3|TRBD2|once|TRBV10-3
TGTGCCATCTCGGGGCCTAGCGGGGGGGCAGGGACAGATACGCAGTATTTT
CAISGPSGGAGTDTQYF
>TRBJ2-3|TRBD2|NA|TRBV4-1
TGCGCCAGCAGCCAGGGCCGGACTAGCGGCACAGATACGCAGTATTTT
CASSQGRTSGTDTQYF
>TRBJ2-7|NA|NA|TRBV11-2
TGTGCCAGCAGCTTGGACAGTCCCTACGAGCAGTACTTC
CASSLDSPYEQYF
>TRBJ2-3|TRBD2|NA|TRBV5-4
TGTGCCAGCAGCCCGGGACTAGCGGGGGGTGGCACAGATACGCAGTATTTT
CASSPGLAGGGTDTQYF
>TRBJ1-4|NA|NA|TRBV3-1/TRBV3-2
TGTGCCAGCAGCCCCCGTGGGCCCAATGAAAAACTGTTTTTT
CASSPRGPNEKLFF
>TRBJ1-3|NA|NA|TRBV15
TGTGCCACCAGCAGAGATCGGCACCCCGGAAACACCATATATTTT
CATSRDRHPGNTIYF
>TRBJ2-7|NA|once|TRBV24-1
TGTGCCACCAGTGACAGCTACGAGCAGTACTTC
CATSDSYEQYF
>TRBJ1-1|NA|NA|TRBV4-1
TGCGCCAGCAGCCAATACGCGGACAGCGAGAACACTGAAGCTTTCTTT
CASSQYADSENTEAFF
>TRBJ2-3|NA|NA|TRBV19
TGTGCCAGTAGTATTGGTGCTAGCACAGATACGCAGTATTTT
CASSIGASTDTQYF
>TRBJ1-6|NA|NA|TRBV2
TGTGCCAGCAGTGCTGGCAGGGGCAATTCACCCCTCCACTTT
CASSAGRGNSPLHF
>TRBJ2-7|TRBD1|NA|TRBV6-5
TGTGCCAGCAGTTACCCGGACAGGGACGGTCCCTACGAGCAGTACTTC
CASSYPDRDGPYEQYF
>TRBJ2-5|NA|NA|TRBV29-1
TGCAGCGCGAGGGGGATAGAGACCCAGTACTTC
CSARGIETQYF
>TRBJ1-2|NA|NA|TRBV7-8
TGTGCCAGCAGCCCGGGGTCGGGGGGCTCCGACTATGGCTACACCTTC
CASSPGSGGSDYGYTF
>TRBJ1-1|TRBD1|NA|TRBV29-1
TGCAGCGGAACAGGGGGCACGACTGAAGCTTTCTTT
CSGTGGTTEAFF
>TRBJ2-7|NA|NA|TRBV12-1
TGTGCCAGCAGCACCCCAGGGAGCTCCTACGAGCAGTACTTC
CASSTPGSSYEQYF
>TRBJ1-2|NA|NA|TRBV9
TGTGCCAGCAGCGTAGGGGCGACGGACTATGGCTACACCTTC
CASSVGATDYGYTF
>TRBJ1-5|NA|NA|TRBV19
TGTGCCAGTAGTGCCCTGGACGGGCCCCAGCATTTT
CASSALDGPQHF
>TRBJ1-5|TRBD1|NA|TRBV27
TGTGCCAGCAGTCCAGGACAGGGCCAGAGGGATCAGCCCCAGCATTTT
CASSPGQGQRDQPQHF
>TRBJ2-1|NA|NA|TRBV20-1
TGCAGCATCGTGGACAATGAGCAGTTCTTC
CSIVDNEQFF
>TRBJ1-1|NA|NA|TRBV5-1
TGCGCCAGCAACTTACAGGAATATTCCACTGAAGCTTTCTTT
CASNLQEYSTEAFF
>TRBJ1-3|NA|NA|TRBV4-1
TGCGCCAGCAGCCTGATCGGGTTGACCCCTTTCAGCTATGGAAACACCATATATTTT
CASSLIGLTPFSYGNTIYF
>TRBJ2-1|NA|NA|TRBV27
TGTGCCAGCAGTTTCGCTGTGGATGGCGACAATGAGCAGTTCTTC
CASSFAVDGDNEQFF
>TRBJ2-2|TRBD2|NA|TRBV7-9
TGTGCCAGCAGCGAATCGTCCGGGACTAGGTCCGGGGAGCTGTTTTTT
CASSESSGTRSGELFF
>TRBJ2-1|NA|once|TRBV11-3
TGTGCCAGCAGCTTGGGGCTTGGGCGGGGACTCAATGAGCAGTTCTTC
CASSLGLGRGLNEQFF
>TRBJ2-3|NA|NA|TRBV5-4
TGTGCCAGCAGCTTGGACCGGACGGGCACAGATACGCAGTATTTT
CASSLDRTGTDTQYF
>TRBJ1-1|NA|NA|TRBV20-1
TGCAGTGCTAGAGCTATAACTGAAGCTTTCTTT
CSARAITEAFF
>TRBJ1-1|NA|NA|TRBV5-1
TGCGCCAGCAGCCTCTTAGGGTGGCAGAACACTGAAGCTTTCTTT
CASSLLGWQNTEAFF
>TRBJ1-2|TRBD1|NA|TRBV7-2
TGTGCCAGCAGCCCGCTAGGGGACAGGACTAACTATGGCTACACCTTC
CASSPLGDRTNYGYTF
>TRBJ1-5|TRBD1|once|TRBV28
TGTGCCAGCAGTGCCCCCGGGACAGGGGACAATCAGCCCCAGCATTTT
CASSAPGTGDNQPQHF
>TRBJ2-7|NA|NA|TRBV28
TGTGCCAGCTCCCTTACAGGTGATGCCAACGAGCAGTACTTC
CASSLTGDANEQYF
>TRBJ2-2|NA|NA|TRBV3-1/TRBV3-2
TGTGCCAGCAGCCATTACGCTTCCGGGGCGGCCGGGGAGCTGTTTTTT
CASSHYASGAAGELFF
>TRBJ1-1|TRBD1|NA|TRBV7-2
TGTGCCAGCAGCCCACCTAACAGGGGATACACTGAAGCTTTCTTT
CASSPPNRGYTEAFF
>TRBJ2-3|NA|NA|TRBV6-4
TGTGCCAGCAGTGAGCGGGCGAGCACAGATACGCAGTATTTT
CASSERASTDTQYF
>TRBJ2-7|NA|NA|TRBV5-5
TGTGCCAGCAGCTTTATCCGGGGTTACGAGCAGTACTTC
CASSFIRGYEQYF
>TRBJ2-1|NA|NA|TRBV28
TGTGCCAGCATCGTGGGCGCGGGGTACAATGAGCAGTTCTTC
CASIVGAGYNEQFF
>TRBJ1-2|NA|NA|TRBV7-2
TGTGCCAGCAGCTTAGTGCTTAACTATGGCTACACCTTC
CASSLVLNYGYTF
>TRBJ2-7|NA|once|TRBV28
TGTGCCAGCAGTTCTAGCGCCTACGAGCAGTACTTC
CASSSSAYEQYF
>TRBJ2-3|TRBD1|NA|TRBV4-1
TGCGCCAGCAGCCAAGGATACAGGGGGTCGGGAGATACGCAGTATTTT
CASSQGYRGSGDTQYF
>TRBJ2-4|NA|NA|TRBV14
TGTGCCAGCAGCCAAGATATGTCCTCGCCGGGGGACATTCAGTACTTC
CASSQDMSSPGDIQYF
>TRBJ1-6|NA|NA|TRBV9
TGTGCCAGCAGCGCGGACAGCAGCTCCTATAATTCACCCCTCCACTTT
CASSADSSSYNSPLHF
>TRBJ2-7|NA|NA|TRBV7-5
TGTGTCAGAAGCTTAGAGGTAGGGAACGAGCAGTACTTC
CVRSLEVGNEQYF
>TRBJ2-1|NA|once|TRBV6-4
TGTGCCAGCAGTGTAGGGCAGCTCAGTAATGAGCAGTTCTTC
CASSVGQLSNEQFF